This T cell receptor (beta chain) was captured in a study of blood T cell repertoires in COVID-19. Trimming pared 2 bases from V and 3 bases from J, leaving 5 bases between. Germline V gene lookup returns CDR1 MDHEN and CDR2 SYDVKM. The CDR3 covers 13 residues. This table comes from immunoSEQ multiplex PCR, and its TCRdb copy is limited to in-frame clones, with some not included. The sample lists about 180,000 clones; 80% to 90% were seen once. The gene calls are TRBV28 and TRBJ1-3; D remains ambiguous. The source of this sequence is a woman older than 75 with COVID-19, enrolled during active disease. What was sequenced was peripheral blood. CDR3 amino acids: CASSLGHGNTIYF. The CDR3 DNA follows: TGTGCCAGCAGTTTAGGGCATGGAAACACCATATATTTT.